Each of the 14 T cell receptor beta chains below was sequenced from the same sample in a study of cytomegalovirus exposure and HLA in healthy donors. The primer mix had 60 Vbeta and 13 Jbeta primers. Assay used: immunoSEQ multiplex PCR; TCRdb lists only in-frame clones, some missing. Here the sample spans some 200,000 clones, 70% being singletons. Sequencing was performed on PBMCs. The receptors derive from a man in his forties in good health and CMV-seropositive.

The V and J genes are TRBV14 and TRBJ1-1; 7 bases map to TRBD1. The germline V gene has CDR1 SGHDN and CDR2 FVKESK. The CDR3 has 15 residues. Trimming cost V 4 bases and J 1 base; bases outside gene matches: 6. The CDR3 here is CASSRWDSENTEAFF. In nucleotides, the CDR3 is TGTGCCAGCAGCCGATGGGACAGTGAGAACACTGAAGCTTTCTTT.

This clone has just a few counts. The J gene is TRBJ1-6, the V gene TRBV6-5; 8 nucleotides agree with TRBD1. Germline CDR1 and CDR2: MNHEY and SVGAGI. CDR3 size: 14 residues. V was clipped by 4 bases and J by 9 bases; unmatched bases: 5. CDR3 coding DNA: TGTGCCAGCAGTTCCGGACAGGGAAGTTCACCCCTCCACTTT. This codes for CASSSGQGSSPLHF.

This clone has a handful of counts. This sequence joins TRBV6-1 and TRBJ2-5; a possible D gene is TRBD2 (6 bases). Germline V gene sequence: CDR1 MNHNS, CDR2 SASEGT. The CDR3 has 11 residues. The V and J ends lost 1 base and 11 bases respectively, with 8 bases between them. The CDR3: CASSEVREQYF. The DNA for the CDR3 is TGTGCCAGCAGTGAAGTCCGGGAGCAGTACTTC.

The gene calls are TRBV7-3 and TRBJ2-2, with 10 bases lining up with TRBD2. The V gene end was trimmed by 5 bases and the J gene end by 4 bases; junction bases not matched to a gene: 7. CDR3 size: 16 residues. Per germline, CDR1 SGHTA and CDR2 FQGTGA. The CDR3 is CASSVLSGGPTGELFF. The CDR3 DNA is TGTGCCAGCAGCGTTCTTAGCGGGGGGCCCACCGGGGAGCTGTTTTTT.

Comments on this clone: Other DNA variants within this sample encode the same CDR3. The V gene is TRBV10-2, the J gene TRBJ1-1, with D possibly matching TRBD1 (5 bases). V shed 8 bases and J shed 0 bases, with 19 bases lying between them. CDR1 is WSHSY, CDR2 SAAADI, per germline. The length of the CDR3 is 16 residues. DNA of the CDR3: TGCGCCAGCTCCCGACAGCCCCGCTCCCTGAACACTGAAGCTTTCTTT. It translates to CASSRQPRSLNTEAFF.

V usage is TRBV4-2 and J usage is TRBJ1-5, with TRBD1 as a possible D gene (5 bases). The germline CDR1 and CDR2 sequences are LGHNA and YNFKEQ. The CDR3 is made up of 14 amino acids. V was cut by 4 bases and J by 6 bases, with 13 bases left in between. CDR3 nucleotides: TGTGCCAGCAGCCCAGGAGGGGCCAGTCAGCCCCAGCATTTT. This gives the protein CASSPGGASQPQHF.

In its sample, this clone was seen a few times. The genes are TRBV6-5 and TRBJ1-5; 7 positions match TRBD1. Germline V gene data show CDR1 as MNHEY and CDR2 as SVGAGI. Trimming took 6 bases from V and 2 from J; bases not matched to a gene: 7. The CDR3 sequence is 15 residues long. The CDR3 spells CASSQGGLGNQPQHF. The CDR3 nucleotides read TGTGCCAGCAGCCAAGGGGGCTTGGGCAATCAGCCCCAGCATTTT.

The J gene is TRBJ2-1, the V gene TRBV15; TRBD1 matches 9 bases. Germline V gives CDR1 LNHNV, CDR2 YYDKDF (reference sequence). V dropped 6 bases and J dropped 7; count of bases not matched to a gene: 7. The CDR3 length is 14 residues. The DNA for the CDR3 is TGTGCCACCAGAGGCGGGGACAGGGTTAATGAGCAGTTCTTC. Translating gives CATRGGDRVNEQFF.

J is TRBJ1-4 and V is TRBV19; 8 positions agree with TRBD1. The CDR3 consists of 15 residues. V lost 4 bases and J lost 4; bases outside the gene matches: 5. CDR1 LNHDA and CDR2 SQIVND come from the germline V gene (reference sequence). CDR3 sequence: CASSKTGARNEKLFF. DNA of the CDR3: TGTGCCAGTAGTAAGACAGGGGCCCGTAATGAAAAACTGTTTTTT.

Written as DNA, the CDR3 is TGTGCCAGCAGCGGCTGGACTACGCGGGATACGCAGTATTTT. It specifies CASSGWTTRDTQYF. The chain has TRBV9 and TRBJ2-3, with D possibly matching TRBD2 (6 bases). The CDR3 is 14 residues long. Germline assignment: CDR1 SGDLS and CDR2 YYNGEE. Trimming shortened V by 3 bases and J by 6 bases, and 14 bases separated the two germline ends. The variable domain in full, completed from reference TRBV9 and TRBJ2-3, reads DSGVTQTPKHLITATGQRVTLRCSPRSGDLSVYWYQQSLDQGLQFLIQYYNGEERAKGNILERFSAQQFPDLHSELNLSSLELGDSALYFCASSGWTTRDTQYFGPGTRLTVL.

This clone was detected a few times. The CDR3 protein is CASSLGGGANNEQFF. CDR3 sequence (DNA): TGCGCCAGCAGCTTAGGCGGGGGGGCTAACAATGAGCAGTTCTTC. This rearrangement joins TRBV5-1 to TRBJ2-1; 9 nucleotides match TRBD2. From germline, CDR1 is SGHRS and CDR2 YFSETQ. This CDR3 comprises 15 residues. The trim removed 2 bases at V and 5 bases at J, leaving 5 bases unmatched.

The chain carries TRBV27 and TRBJ2-5; D might be TRBD2 (5 bases). The CDR3 is 11 residues long. V was cut by 7 bases and J by 11 bases, with 14 bases left in between. Germline V gene lookup returns CDR1 MNHEY and CDR2 SMNVEV (reference sequence). CDR3 in DNA: TGTGCCAGCATGGGAAGCTGGGAGCAGTACTTC. It yields the protein CASMGSWEQYF.

The rearrangement links TRBV7-2 to TRBJ1-1; D is ambiguous. Germline-derived CDR1 and CDR2 are SGHTA and FQGNSA. The CDR3 spans 15 residues. Trimming took off 1 base at V and 5 bases at J, with 14 bases between the two ends. CDR3 sequence (DNA): TGTGCCAGCAGCTTAGAGGCTTTCAGAGGAACTGAAGCTTTCTTT. Translated, it gives CASSLEAFRGTEAFF.

This chain uses TRBV10-3 with TRBJ1-6; D is ambiguous. From germline, CDR1 is ENHRY and CDR2 SYGVKD. The CDR3 has 15 residues. The V end was cut by 1 base, the J end by 10 bases, with 14 bases between. The CDR3 region is CAISELIGLNSPLHF. The CDR3 DNA reads as TGTGCCATCAGTGAGTTGATCGGGTTAAACTCACCCCTCCACTTT.